These 18 T cell receptor beta chains were sequenced from one sample in a study of regulatory T cells in long-lasting Graves disease. This sample's time point: newly diagnosed GD, antithyroid drugs for less than 3 months. From PBMCs, RNA was extracted and then used to make the TCR library. Building of the TCR beta libraries involved iRepertoire HTBI primers and Arm-PCR of CDR3 regions. Each CDR3 protein gets one entry after TCRdb re-called the multiplex PCR reads with MiXCR. Counted here are about 300,000 distinct CDR3 sequences, more than 15% occurring once; the ten biggest clones make up about 38%. This specimen consisted of peripheral blood mononuclear cells (PBMCs), obtained at new diagnosis, from a patient treated with antithyroid drugs. The receptors originated from a female donor with Graves disease.

This clonotype was observed many times. This chain joins TRBV27 and TRBJ2-7, with TRBD1 matching over 7 bases. V shed 5 bases, J shed 2 bases, and the junction held 6 bases outside the gene matches. The CDR3 is made up of 14 amino acids. Per the germline V gene, CDR1 is MNHEY and CDR2 is SMNVEV (reference sequence). The CDR3 is CASSIGQATYEQYF. The CDR3 DNA reads TGTGCCAGCAGTATCGGACAGGCCACCTACGAGCAGTACTTC.

This clonotype was picked up many times. This chain connects TRBV12-3 or TRBV12-4 to TRBJ2-1; 8 positions match TRBD2. This CDR3 region has 16 residues. Germline trimming cut 3 bases from V and 3 bases from J; bases unmatched to any gene: 7. The CDR3 bases are TGTGCCAGCAGTTTCGGGAAGCGGGAGTTCTACAATGAGCAGTTCTTC. It yields the protein CASSFGKREFYNEQFF.

This clonotype came up many times. V usage is TRBV9 and J usage is TRBJ2-1; D possibly corresponds to TRBD1 (6 bases). CDR3 length equals 15 residues. The ends were cut back, 0 bases at V and 7 bases at J, with 14 bases in the middle. Germline V lookup: CDR1 SGDLS, CDR2 YYNGEE. The CDR3 nucleotides read TGTGCCAGCAGCGTAGAATCTGGCAGGGGTAATGAGCAGTTCTTC. This translates into CASSVESGRGNEQFF. Full variable domain (rest looked up from reference TRBV9 and TRBJ2-1): DSGVTQTPKHLITATGQRVTLRCSPRSGDLSVYWYQQSLDQGLQFLIQYYNGEERAKGNILERFSAQQFPDLHSELNLSSLELGDSALYFCASSVESGRGNEQFFGPGTRLTVL.

In its sample, this clonotype was seen many times. The V call is TRBV3-1, the J call TRBJ1-2; D is perhaps TRBD1 (5 bases). The CDR3 extends over 14 amino acids. With 4 bases removed from V and 8 bases from J, the gap between germline ends came to 17 bases. CDR1 LGHDT and CDR2 YNNKEL come from the germline V gene (reference sequence). CDR3: CASSRTGGAEGYTF. The CDR3 bases are TGTGCCAGCAGCCGAACGGGGGGAGCGGAGGGCTACACCTTC.

This clonotype was found many times. The CDR3 sequence is CAIRRGLLAGGDTQYF. CDR3 nucleotide sequence: TGTGCCATCAGAAGAGGACTACTAGCGGGCGGAGATACGCAGTATTTT. The chain links TRBV10-3 to TRBJ2-3, with 9 bases matching TRBD2. J was trimmed by 5 bases and V by 6 bases; bases with no gene match: 12. CDR1 ENHRY and CDR2 SYGVKD come from the germline V gene. This CDR3 comprises 16 residues.

On this clonotype: The junction departs from the called germline gene at one end, perhaps through a read error. The chain joins TRBV12-3 or TRBV12-4 to TRBJ2-6, with D possibly being TRBD1 or TRBD2 (6 bases each). The CDR3 length is 16 residues. The CDR3 DNA sequence: TGTGCCAGCAGGATTTACGGGGGCGCTGGGGCCTACGTCCTGACTTTC. Its protein product is CASRIYGGAGAYVLTF.

This clonotype has more than one count but fewer than ten. The V gene is TRBV4-1, the J gene TRBJ2-1; TRBD2 matches 10 bases. Trimming at V came to 0 bases and at J to 3 bases, leaving 5 bases not matched to a gene. CDR3 length: 17 amino acids. Looked up from germline, CDR1 is MGHRA and CDR2 is YSYEKL. CDR3 DNA: TGCGCCAGCAGCCAAGATGGGACTAGCGTCTACTACAATGAGCAGTTCTTC. This gives the protein CASSQDGTSVYYNEQFF.

The chain has TRBV3-1 and TRBJ1-5; a possible D gene is TRBD1 (5 bases). CDR3 length: 16 amino acids. The germline CDR1 and CDR2 sequences are LGHDT and YNNKEL (reference sequence). The ends were cut back, 0 bases at V and 6 bases at J, with 15 bases in the middle. The CDR3 protein is CASSQDLIGVAQPQHF. The CDR3 region has the DNA TGTGCCAGCAGCCAAGATCTAATAGGGGTGGCTCAGCCCCAGCATTTT.

This clonotype was seen ten or more times. This sequence joins TRBV24-1 and TRBJ2-5; D tentatively fits TRBD1 or TRBD2 (6 bases each). CDR3 length: 17 amino acids. With 9 bases removed from V and 2 bases from J, the gap between germline ends came to 24 bases. Germline assignment: CDR1 KGHDR and CDR2 SFDVKD. CDR3 loop: CATGGGTGHSMQETQYF. The CDR3 DNA reads TGTGCCACCGGGGGAGGAACGGGACACTCAATGCAAGAGACCCAGTACTTC.

This clonotype was observed at least ten times. The chain has TRBV9 and TRBJ2-1; no firm D call. CDR3 length: 17 amino acids. CDR1 is SGDLS, CDR2 YYNGEE, per germline. Trimming took 0 bases from V and 5 from J, leaving 18 bases between them. In DNA, the CDR3 is TGTGCCAGCAGCGTAGACCCCTCCGATGGCATTAACAATGAGCAGTTCTTC. Translated: CASSVDPSDGINNEQFF.

This clonotype was observed many times. V gene TRBV11-2 combines with J gene TRBJ2-1; 7 bases fit TRBD2. The trim removed 3 bases at V and 6 bases at J, leaving 14 bases unmatched. The CDR3 spans 17 residues. Germline V CDR1 and CDR2: SGHAT, FQNNGV. The CDR3: CASSFPFGGRGFNEQFF. CDR3 DNA: TGTGCCAGCAGCTTTCCTTTTGGCGGGAGAGGCTTCAATGAGCAGTTCTTC. The variable domain in full, completed from reference TRBV11-2 and TRBJ2-1, reads EAGVAQSPRYKIIEKRQSVAFWCNPISGHATLYWYQQILGQGPKLLIQFQNNGVVDDSQLPKDRFSAERLKGVDSTLKIQPAKLEDSAVYLCASSFPFGGRGFNEQFFGPGTRLTVL.

This clonotype appeared many times. V and J are TRBV19 and TRBJ2-7; tentatively, D is TRBD1 (7 bases). V dropped 3 bases and J dropped 4 bases, with 13 bases sitting between them. Germline V CDR1 and CDR2: LNHDA, SQIVND (reference sequence). The CDR3 is 14 amino acids. In DNA form, the CDR3 reads TGTGCCAGTAGTATTGGCAGGGGGGAGTACGAGCAGTACTTC. Protein product: CASSIGRGEYEQYF.

This clonotype was observed many times. The chain carries TRBV20-1 and TRBJ1-1; TRBD1 might be the D (6 bases). Between the trimmed V and J ends, which lost 5 bases and 6 bases, there was a span of 19 bases. Per the germline V gene, CDR1 is DFQATT and CDR2 is SNEGSKA (reference sequence). There are 14 residues in the CDR3. CDR3 sequence: CSAAPGRGIPEAFF. The CDR3 nucleotides read TGCAGTGCTGCCCCTGGGAGGGGGATCCCTGAAGCTTTCTTT.

On this clonotype: Germline is not matched at one junction end, which may reflect a read error. This chain connects TRBV11-2 to TRBJ2-1; 8 nucleotides align to TRBD2. This CDR3 spans 15 amino acids. Germline CDR1 SGHAT, CDR2 FQNNGV. The CDR3 DNA sequence: TGTGCCAGCAGCATCGGAGCGGGAGCTAGGAATGAGCATTTCTTC. Translated: CASSIGAGARNEHFF.

The V call is TRBV2, the J call TRBJ2-3; perhaps D is TRBD1 or TRBD2 (5 bases each). The ends were cut back, 5 bases at V and 1 base at J, with 13 bases in the middle. Germline lookup yields CDR1 SNHLY and CDR2 FYNNEI. The CDR3 loop spans 15 amino acids. CDR3 amino acids: CASSPGPTRTDTQYF. The DNA for the CDR3 is TGTGCCAGCAGTCCGGGACCGACCCGCACAGATACGCAGTATTTT.

This clonotype occurred many times. The chain has TRBV10-3 and TRBJ2-1, with 8 nucleotides matching TRBD2. V was pared by 1 base and J by 8 bases, with 4 bases of the junction left unmatched. CDR3 size: 14 residues. Germline V gene lookup returns CDR1 ENHRY and CDR2 SYGVKD. The CDR3 DNA reads TGTGCCATCAGTGAGTGGGGACTAGTCCATGAGCAGTTCTTC. Its translation is CAISEWGLVHEQFF.

This chain uses TRBV19 with TRBJ2-7; 7 positions agree with TRBD1. Germline values: CDR1 LNHDA, CDR2 SQIVND (reference sequence). The CDR3 sequence is 15 residues long. V dropped 5 bases and J dropped 5; count of bases not matched to a gene: 12. Here the CDR3 reads CASSPRDSRLDEQYF. CDR3 sequence (DNA): TGTGCCAGTAGTCCCCGGGACAGTAGGTTGGACGAGCAGTACTTC.

This clonotype was seen only a few times. This chain joins TRBV5-6 and TRBJ1-4, with 9 bases aligning to TRBD1. Germline loops: CDR1 SGHDT, CDR2 YYEEEE. The CDR3 loop spans 14 amino acids. After removal of 2 bases from V and 7 bases from J, the junction contained 3 bases not matched to a gene. As DNA, the CDR3 is TGTGCCAGCAGCTTTGGGACAGGGCGTGAAAAACTGTTTTTT. It specifies CASSFGTGREKLFF.